The source of this T cell receptor beta chain is a study of blood T cell repertoires in COVID-19 (dated by TCRdb to 2019 to 2021). Looking at the study overall: Collaborator samples came from the United States, Italy and Spain and covered acute and convalescent phases of COVID-19. The repertoires were released in a freely available public database meant as a resource for research on the immune response to SARS-CoV-2. Nearly every sample came with metadata listing a de-identified subject ID, COVID-19 status, age in years and sex. The dataset comprised deeply sampled blood TCRbeta repertoires from subjects exposed to, actively infected with, or recovered from COVID-19. The prospective study material was composed of cDNA or gDNA derived from T cells, B-cell-depleted T cells, or PBMCs. The samples were drawn from the first 160 participants of the ongoing ImmuneRACE study and from 950 to 1,500 subjects provided by 6 global collaborators. Where available, HLA class I and class II types were taken from metadata supplied by the sample provider and were not determined by assay-based typing.

Overall study outcomes, separate from this receptor: The amount of clinical and demographic metadata varied by source and participant and was provided uncurated.

A word on this clone: Its cognate antigen has yet to be identified. Nothing much larger sits one base from this clone, and base qualities are not available.

The immunoSEQ Assay, a bias-controlled multiplex PCR, was used to amplify TCRbeta CDR3 regions from genomic DNA. The original pipeline was this. The number of nucleated cells in each sample was estimated from the amplification of reference gene primers within the assay. Sequence reads were collapsed and filtered to measure the absolute abundance of every unique TCRbeta CDR3 rearrangement. For each sample, productive Simpson clonality was calculated by taking the square root of Simpson's diversity index across productive rearrangements. Drawn from immuneACCESS, this table holds only the in-frame rearrangements with V and J called that TCRdb kept. Clones are partly lost; checked studies trace under half to an unresolved V gene and leave the rest unexplained. Clone size and the V and J calls come from that table; the DNA yielded D and trimming. Across this sample there are 200,000 or so clones, with about nine tenths seen only once. About 2.2% of the sample goes to the ten largest clones.

The collaborating institutions used their own protocols to collect whole blood in K2EDTA tubes. For TCRbeta analysis, collaborator samples were shipped as frozen whole blood, as isolated PBMCs, or as DNA extracted from either sample type. The CDR3 goes from the cysteine to the phenylalanine over 13 residues. The entry retains the CDR3 DNA only, 39 bases that are in frame from base 1. The V end loses 2 bases and the J end loses 6 bases, and a stretch of 11 bases separates them. Based on the germline V gene (reference sequence), the CDR1 and CDR2 sequences are LGHDT and YNNKEL. Rearrangement joined TRBV3-1 (or the pseudogene TRBV3-2) to TRBJ2-7; no D gene call is confident. The clonotype originates from a woman aged 45-60 years with acute or convalescent COVID-19. The specimen was peripheral blood. The DNA sequence follows: TGTGCCAGCAGCCAACCATCCTACGTCGAGCAGTACTTC. This is translated as CASSQPSYVEQYF.